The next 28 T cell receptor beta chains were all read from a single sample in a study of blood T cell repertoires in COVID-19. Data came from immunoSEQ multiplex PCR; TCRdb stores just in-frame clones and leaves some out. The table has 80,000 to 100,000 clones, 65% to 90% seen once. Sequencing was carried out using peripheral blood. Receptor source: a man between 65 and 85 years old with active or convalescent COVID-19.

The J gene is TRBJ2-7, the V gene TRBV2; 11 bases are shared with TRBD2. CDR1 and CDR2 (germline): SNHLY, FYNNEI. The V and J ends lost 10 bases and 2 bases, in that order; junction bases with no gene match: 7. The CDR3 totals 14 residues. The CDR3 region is CATQLAGDPYEQYF. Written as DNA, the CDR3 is TGTGCCACTCAACTAGCGGGGGACCCCTACGAGCAGTACTTC.

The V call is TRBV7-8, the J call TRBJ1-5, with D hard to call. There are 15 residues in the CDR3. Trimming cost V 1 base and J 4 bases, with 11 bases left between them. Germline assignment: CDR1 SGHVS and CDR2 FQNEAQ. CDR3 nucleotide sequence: TGTGCCAGCAGCTTAGGGACGGGAGGGAATCAGCCCCAGCATTTT. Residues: CASSLGTGGNQPQHF. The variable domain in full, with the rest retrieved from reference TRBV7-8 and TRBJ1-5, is GAGVSQSPRYKVAKRGQDVALRCDPISGHVSLFWYQQALGQGPEFLTYFQNEAQLDKSGLPSDRFFAERPEGSVSTLKIQRTQQEDSAVYLCASSLGTGGNQPQHFGDGTRLSIL.

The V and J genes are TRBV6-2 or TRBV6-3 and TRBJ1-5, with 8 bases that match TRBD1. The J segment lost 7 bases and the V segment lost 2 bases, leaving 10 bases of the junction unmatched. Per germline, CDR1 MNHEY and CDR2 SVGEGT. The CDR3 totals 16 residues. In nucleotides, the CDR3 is TGTGCCAGCAGTTACCCTAGACGGACAGGGATACAGCCCCAGCATTTT. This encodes CASSYPRRTGIQPQHF.

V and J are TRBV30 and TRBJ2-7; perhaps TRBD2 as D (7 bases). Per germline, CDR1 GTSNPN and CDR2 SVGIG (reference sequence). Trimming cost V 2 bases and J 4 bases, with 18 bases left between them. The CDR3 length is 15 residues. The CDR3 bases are TGTGCCTGGAGTTCCCTGAGGGGGGGCGGTTACGAGCAGTACTTC. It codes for CAWSSLRGGGYEQYF.

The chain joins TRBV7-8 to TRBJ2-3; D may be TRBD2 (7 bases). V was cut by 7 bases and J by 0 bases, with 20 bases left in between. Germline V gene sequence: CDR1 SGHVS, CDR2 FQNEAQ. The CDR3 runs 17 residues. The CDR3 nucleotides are TGTGCCAGCACCACCGGGGGGCGGGGCCCTAGCACAGATACGCAGTATTTT. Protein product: CASTTGGRGPSTDTQYF.

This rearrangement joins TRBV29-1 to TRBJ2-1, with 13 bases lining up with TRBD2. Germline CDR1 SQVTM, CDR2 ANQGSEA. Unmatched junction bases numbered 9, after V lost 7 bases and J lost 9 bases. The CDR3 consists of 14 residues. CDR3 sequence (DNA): TGCAGCGCCACTAGCGGGGGGGCGGTTACTGAGCAGTTCTTC. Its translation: CSATSGGAVTEQFF.

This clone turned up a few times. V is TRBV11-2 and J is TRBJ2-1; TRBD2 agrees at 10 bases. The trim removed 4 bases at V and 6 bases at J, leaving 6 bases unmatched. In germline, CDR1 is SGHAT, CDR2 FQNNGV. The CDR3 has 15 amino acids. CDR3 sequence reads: CASSSKPSGGNEQFF. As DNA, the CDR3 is TGTGCCAGCAGCTCTAAGCCTAGCGGGGGCAATGAGCAGTTCTTC.

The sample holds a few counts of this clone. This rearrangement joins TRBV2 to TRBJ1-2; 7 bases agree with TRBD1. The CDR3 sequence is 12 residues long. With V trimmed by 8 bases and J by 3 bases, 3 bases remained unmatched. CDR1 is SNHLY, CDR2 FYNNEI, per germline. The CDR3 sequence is CASQQGDYGYTF. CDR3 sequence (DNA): TGTGCCAGCCAGCAGGGGGACTATGGCTACACCTTC.

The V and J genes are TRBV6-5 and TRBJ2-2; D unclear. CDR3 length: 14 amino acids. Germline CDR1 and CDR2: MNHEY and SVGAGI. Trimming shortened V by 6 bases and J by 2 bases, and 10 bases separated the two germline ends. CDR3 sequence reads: CASSPFLNTGELFF. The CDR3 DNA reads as TGTGCCAGCAGCCCGTTCCTCAACACCGGGGAGCTGTTTTTT.

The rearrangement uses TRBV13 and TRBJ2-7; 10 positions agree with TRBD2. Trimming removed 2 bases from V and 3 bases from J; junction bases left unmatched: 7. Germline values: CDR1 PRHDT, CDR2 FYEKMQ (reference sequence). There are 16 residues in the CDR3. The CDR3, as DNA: TGTGCCAGCAGCTTAAGTAGCGGGGGGCAAAACTACGAGCAGTACTTC. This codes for CASSLSSGGQNYEQYF.

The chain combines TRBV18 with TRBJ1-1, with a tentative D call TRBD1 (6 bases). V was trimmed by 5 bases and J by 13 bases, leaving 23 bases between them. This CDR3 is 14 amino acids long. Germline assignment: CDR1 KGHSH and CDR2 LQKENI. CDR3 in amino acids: CASSSTEGGAEGFF. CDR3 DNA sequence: TGTGCCAGCTCATCTACGGAGGGGGGGGCAGAGGGTTTCTTT.

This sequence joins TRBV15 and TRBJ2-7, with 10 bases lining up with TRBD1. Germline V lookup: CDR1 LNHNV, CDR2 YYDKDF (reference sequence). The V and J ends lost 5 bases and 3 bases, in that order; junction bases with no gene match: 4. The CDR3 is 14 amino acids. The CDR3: CATSRDRGLYEQYF. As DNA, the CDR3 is TGTGCCACCAGCCGCGACAGGGGGCTCTACGAGCAGTACTTC.

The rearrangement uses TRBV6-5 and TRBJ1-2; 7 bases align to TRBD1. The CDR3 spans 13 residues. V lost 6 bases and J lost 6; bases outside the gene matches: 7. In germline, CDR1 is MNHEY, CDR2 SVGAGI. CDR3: CASSKGQRNGYTF. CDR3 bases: TGTGCCAGCAGCAAGGGACAGCGGAATGGCTACACCTTC.

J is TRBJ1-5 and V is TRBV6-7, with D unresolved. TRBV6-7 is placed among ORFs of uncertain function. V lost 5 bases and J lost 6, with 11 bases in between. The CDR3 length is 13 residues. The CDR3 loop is CASSRRDGQPQHF. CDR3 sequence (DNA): TGTGCCAGCAGTCGCCGGGATGGTCAGCCCCAGCATTTT.

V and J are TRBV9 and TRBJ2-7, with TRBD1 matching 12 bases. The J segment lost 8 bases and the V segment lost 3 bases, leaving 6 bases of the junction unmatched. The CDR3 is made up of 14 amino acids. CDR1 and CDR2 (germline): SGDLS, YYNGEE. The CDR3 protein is CASSAGQGAVQQYF. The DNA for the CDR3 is TGTGCCAGCAGCGCGGGACAGGGGGCGGTTCAGCAGTACTTC.

DNA of the CDR3: TGTGCCAGCAGCTTGGTTCTGGACAGGGACTACGAGCAGTACTTC. Translated: CASSLVLDRDYEQYF. The chain uses TRBV5-6 and TRBJ2-7; 8 bases align to TRBD1. Unmatched junction bases numbered 5, after V lost 0 bases and J lost 3 bases. The germline V gene has CDR1 SGHDT and CDR2 YYEEEE. The CDR3 extends over 15 amino acids.

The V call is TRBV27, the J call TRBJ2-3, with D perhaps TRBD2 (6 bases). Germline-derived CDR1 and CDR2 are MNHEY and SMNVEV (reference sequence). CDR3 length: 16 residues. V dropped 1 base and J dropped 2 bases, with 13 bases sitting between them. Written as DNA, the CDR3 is TGTGCCAGCAGTTTATTCCGCGGGGCGACCACAGATACGCAGTATTTT. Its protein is CASSLFRGATTDTQYF.

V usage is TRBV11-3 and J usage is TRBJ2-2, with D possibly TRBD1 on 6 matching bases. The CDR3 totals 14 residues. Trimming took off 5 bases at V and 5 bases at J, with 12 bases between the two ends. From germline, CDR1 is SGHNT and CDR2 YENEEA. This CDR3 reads CASSSYRETGELFF. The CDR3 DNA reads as TGTGCCAGCAGCAGTTACAGGGAAACCGGGGAGCTGTTTTTT.

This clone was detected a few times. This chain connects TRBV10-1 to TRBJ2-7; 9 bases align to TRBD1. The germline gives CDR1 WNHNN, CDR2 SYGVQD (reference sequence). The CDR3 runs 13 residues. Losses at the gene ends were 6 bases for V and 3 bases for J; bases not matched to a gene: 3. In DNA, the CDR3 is TGCGCCAGCAGCCGGGGACAGGGCTACGAGCAGTACTTC. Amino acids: CASSRGQGYEQYF.

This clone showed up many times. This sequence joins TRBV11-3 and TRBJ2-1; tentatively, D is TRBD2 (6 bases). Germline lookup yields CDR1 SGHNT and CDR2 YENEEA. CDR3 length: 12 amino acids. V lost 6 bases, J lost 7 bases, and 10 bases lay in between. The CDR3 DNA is TGTGCCAGCAGGGGGGGAGTTAATGAGCAGTTCTTC. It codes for CASRGGVNEQFF.

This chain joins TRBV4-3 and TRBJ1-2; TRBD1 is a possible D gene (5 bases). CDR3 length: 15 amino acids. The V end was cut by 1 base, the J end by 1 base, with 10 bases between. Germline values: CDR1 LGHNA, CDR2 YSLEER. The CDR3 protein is CASSQGTGLNYGYTF. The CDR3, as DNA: TGCGCCAGCAGCCAAGGTACGGGACTTAACTATGGCTACACCTTC.

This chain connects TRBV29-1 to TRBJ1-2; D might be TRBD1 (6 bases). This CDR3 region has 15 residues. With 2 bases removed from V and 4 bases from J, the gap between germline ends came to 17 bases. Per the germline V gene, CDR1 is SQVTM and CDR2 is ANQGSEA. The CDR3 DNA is TGCAGCGTTGAACCACAGGGCTCCCTTCTCTATGGCTACACCTTC. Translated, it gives CSVEPQGSLLYGYTF.

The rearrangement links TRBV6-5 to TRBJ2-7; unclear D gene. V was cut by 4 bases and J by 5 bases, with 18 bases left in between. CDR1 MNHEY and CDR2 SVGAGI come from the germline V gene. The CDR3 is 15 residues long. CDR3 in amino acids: CASSFTIAASHEQYF. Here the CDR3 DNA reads TGTGCCAGCAGTTTTACTATAGCCGCCAGCCACGAGCAGTACTTC.

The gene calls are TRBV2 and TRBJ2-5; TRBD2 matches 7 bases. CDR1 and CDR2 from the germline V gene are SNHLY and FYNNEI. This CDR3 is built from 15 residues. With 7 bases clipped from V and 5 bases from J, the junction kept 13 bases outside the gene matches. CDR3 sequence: CASTQFPTSRETQYF. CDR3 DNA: TGTGCCAGCACCCAATTCCCGACTAGCAGGGAGACCCAGTACTTC.

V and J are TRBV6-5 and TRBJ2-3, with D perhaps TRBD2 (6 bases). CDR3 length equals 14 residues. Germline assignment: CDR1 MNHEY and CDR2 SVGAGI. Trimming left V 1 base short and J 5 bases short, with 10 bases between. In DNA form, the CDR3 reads TGTGCCAGCAGTTACTGGCTAGCGAAAGATACGCAGTATTTT. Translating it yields CASSYWLAKDTQYF.

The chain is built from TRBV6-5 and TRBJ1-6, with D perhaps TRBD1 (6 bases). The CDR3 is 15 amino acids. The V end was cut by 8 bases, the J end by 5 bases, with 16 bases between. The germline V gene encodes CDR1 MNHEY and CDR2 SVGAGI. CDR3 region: CASDTGSQDNSPLHF. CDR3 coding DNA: TGTGCCAGCGATACAGGGTCCCAAGATAATTCACCCCTCCACTTT.

The CDR3 protein is CASTSGGLPYNEQFF. The CDR3 DNA reads TGTGCCAGCACCTCGGGCGGGCTCCCCTACAATGAGCAGTTCTTC. The V call is TRBV5-4, the J call TRBJ2-1; D may be TRBD2 (5 bases). The CDR3 extends over 15 amino acids. CDR1 and CDR2 from the germline V gene are SGHNT and YYREEE (reference sequence). V was shortened by 6 bases and J by 2 bases, with 15 bases between the two germline ends.

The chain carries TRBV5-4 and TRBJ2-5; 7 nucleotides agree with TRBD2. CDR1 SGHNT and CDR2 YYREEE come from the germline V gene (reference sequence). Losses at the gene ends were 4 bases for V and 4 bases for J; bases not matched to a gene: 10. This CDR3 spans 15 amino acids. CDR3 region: CASSPPGGLRETQYF. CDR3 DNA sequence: TGTGCCAGCAGCCCCCCCGGGGGACTAAGAGAGACCCAGTACTTC.